What follows describes a single T cell receptor (beta chain). Its antigen remains unknown. This sample is part of a study of cytomegalovirus exposure and HLA in healthy donors. Whole-study findings and limits: With DRB1 most and HLA-C fewest, TCR association rates differed between HLA loci in a later analysis. Earlier analysis looked at TCR beta V segments, and most were productive about 90% or about 30% of the time. Presence/absence analyses assumed roughly uniform sequencing depth across donors. Investigators reported some 150 TCR beta chains as tied to cytomegalovirus.

The PCR was carried out with 60 Vbeta primers and 13 Jbeta primers. TCRdb's copy holds only in-frame clones and misses some; the assay was immunoSEQ multiplex PCR. The sample includes tens of thousands of clones, 70% to 80% of them seen just once. Sequencing was performed on PBMCs. The receptor comes from a woman aged 40 to 55 in good health and CMV-seropositive.

This CDR3 is CASSLGGQTGYTF. Written as DNA, the CDR3 is TGTGCCAGCAGCTTAGGAGGACAGACCGGCTACACCTTC. The chain has TRBV7-9 and TRBJ1-2, with D possibly matching TRBD1 (6 bases). Germline assignment: CDR1 SEHNR and CDR2 FQNEAQ (reference sequence). The CDR3 has 13 residues. V was pared by 1 base and J by 8 bases, with 11 bases between.